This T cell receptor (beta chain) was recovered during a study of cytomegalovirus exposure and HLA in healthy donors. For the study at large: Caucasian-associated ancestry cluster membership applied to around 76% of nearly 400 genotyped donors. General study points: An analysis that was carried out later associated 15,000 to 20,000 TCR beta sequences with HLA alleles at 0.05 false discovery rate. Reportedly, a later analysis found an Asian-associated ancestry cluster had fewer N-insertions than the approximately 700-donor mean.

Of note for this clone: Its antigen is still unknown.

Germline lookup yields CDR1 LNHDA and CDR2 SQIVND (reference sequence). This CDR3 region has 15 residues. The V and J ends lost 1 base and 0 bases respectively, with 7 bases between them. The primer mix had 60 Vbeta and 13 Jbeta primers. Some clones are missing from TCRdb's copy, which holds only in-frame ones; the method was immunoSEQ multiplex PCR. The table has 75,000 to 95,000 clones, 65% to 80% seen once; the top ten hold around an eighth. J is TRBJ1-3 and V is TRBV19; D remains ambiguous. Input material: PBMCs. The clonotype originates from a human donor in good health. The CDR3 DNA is TGTGCCAGTAGTATAGGTGGCGGCTCTGGAAACACCATATATTTT. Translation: CASSIGGGSGNTIYF.